Sequencing of this TCR beta chain was carried out in a study of OX40 agonist ivuxolimab in advanced cancers. Whole-study context: The dose-escalation cohort had hepatocellular carcinoma, melanoma, renal cell or head and neck cancer.

TCRdb's table, derived via immunoSEQ multiplex PCR, lists solely in-frame clones and lacks some. The sample has more than 25,000 clones, about 88% seen once. Note on this clone: Its cognate antigen is unknown.

The study, taken as a whole, reports: Expanded clones were, on average, more numerous among CD8+ T cells than CD4+.

Germline V gene lookup returns CDR1 MNHEY and CDR2 SMNVEV (reference sequence). The CDR3 has 17 amino acids. The V and J ends lost 2 bases and 7 bases, in that order; junction bases with no gene match: 9. The rearrangement links TRBV27 to TRBJ2-2; 11 nucleotides align to TRBD2. Sequenced here: CD4+ or CD8+ T cells sorted from blood, sampled in a trial of the OX40 agonist ivuxolimab. The clonotype originates from an adult with an advanced solid tumor such as melanoma, head and neck, liver or kidney cancer. For the CDR3, the DNA is TGTGCCAGCAGTTTACGGTCTAGCGGGGGGTATGGCGGGGAGCTGTTTTTT. Protein: CASSLRSSGGYGGELFF.